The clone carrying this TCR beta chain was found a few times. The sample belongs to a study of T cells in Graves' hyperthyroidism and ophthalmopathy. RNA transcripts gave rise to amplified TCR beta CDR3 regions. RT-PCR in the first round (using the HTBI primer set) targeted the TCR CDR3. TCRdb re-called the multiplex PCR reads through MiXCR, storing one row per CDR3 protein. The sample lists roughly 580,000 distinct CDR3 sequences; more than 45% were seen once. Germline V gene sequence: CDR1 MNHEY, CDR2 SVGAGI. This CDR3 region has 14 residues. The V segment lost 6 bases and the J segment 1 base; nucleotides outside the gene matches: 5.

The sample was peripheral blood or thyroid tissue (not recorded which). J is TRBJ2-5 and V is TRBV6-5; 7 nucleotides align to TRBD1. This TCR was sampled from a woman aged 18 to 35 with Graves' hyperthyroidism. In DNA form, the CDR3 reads TGTGCCAGCAGCTGGGACAGTTCCCAAGAGACCCAGTACTTC. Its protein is CASSWDSSQETQYF.